The table lists the clone carrying this T cell receptor (beta chain) with a few counts. Its antigen is unidentified. TCRdb recomputed calls from the RT-PCR reads with MiXCR, one row per CDR3 protein. Of some 850,000 distinct CDR3 sequences in the sample, approximately 17% were seen once. The sample originates from a study of response to subunit inactivated influenza vaccine. Study-wide results and caveats: Each seasonal influenza vaccination recruits few new T cells, the authors suggested.

This CDR3 comprises 15 residues. CDR1 and CDR2 from the germline V gene are LGHNA and YNFKEQ. Trimming pared 0 bases from V and 1 base from J, leaving 9 bases between. The sample here was PBMCs from blood, taken around 5 days after vaccination. The TCR originated in a man aged 50 or older who received an inactivated influenza vaccine. The rearrangement uses TRBV4-2 and TRBJ1-1, with D maybe TRBD1 (5 bases). CDR3 in DNA: TGTGCCAGCAGCCAAGATGGGCAGGGGAACACTGAAGCTTTCTTT. Its protein product is CASSQDGQGNTEAFF.